This T cell receptor (beta chain) was identified during a study of T cells after yellow fever vaccination. The study, taken as a whole, reports: The booster response re-showed most primary clones: 95% to 96% CD4, around 85% CD8. One caveat is that FACS-sorted repertoires could contain abundant clonotypes contaminating from the bulk population. Weaker overall was a secondary response that nonetheless peaked faster, on day 5 versus 15.

Germline V CDR1 and CDR2: LGHNA, YSLEER. The CDR3 length is 17 residues. V lost 4 bases and J lost 8, with 24 bases in between. They built TCR cDNA with 5'RACE template switching, a step that put in a universal primer site and UMIs. TCRdb redid the calling of the 5' RACE reads with MiXCR, one entry per CDR3 protein. The profile shows 600,000 to 750,000 distinct CDR3 sequences, about 12% of them singletons. Details on this clonotype: The antigen remains unidentified.

This clonotype was sampled from a man aged 30 to 45 who received the YFV17D yellow fever vaccine. The source material was PBMCs, sampled on the day of the yellow fever booster vaccination. V gene TRBV4-3 combines with J gene TRBJ2-1; tentative D call: TRBD2 (5 bases). The CDR3 nucleotides are TGCGCCAGCAGCCCAACCGTAAGCGGAGAAGTTTTACATGAGCAGTTCTTC. Protein: CASSPTVSGEVLHEQFF.